The 23 T cell receptor beta chains in this list originate from one sample, sequenced in a study of T cells in Graves' hyperthyroidism and ophthalmopathy. Amplification of TCR beta CDR3 regions was performed using RNA transcripts as template. RT-PCR in the first round (using the HTBI primer set) targeted the TCR CDR3. In TCRdb, the multiplex PCR reads were re-called with MiXCR into one record per CDR3 protein. The sample has hundreds of thousands of distinct CDR3 sequences; roughly 15% are singletons. The source material was blood. These receptors originate from a woman between 45 and 60 years old with Graves' ophthalmopathy.

This clonotype was counted only a few times. V is TRBV7-9 and J is TRBJ1-1; TRBD1 might be the D (6 bases). This CDR3 has 14 amino acids. Trimming shortened V by 5 bases and J by 4 bases, and 14 bases separated the two germline ends. Germline V gene data show CDR1 as SEHNR and CDR2 as FQNEAQ (reference sequence). DNA for the CDR3: TGTGCCAGCAGCCCCTCGGGGGGGCCCACTGAAGCTTTCTTT. Translation: CASSPSGGPTEAFF.

The chain has TRBV5-1 and TRBJ2-3; 14 bases are shared with TRBD2. V shed 0 bases and J 6 bases; nucleotides not matched to a gene: 3. The CDR3 is 16 residues long. Per germline, CDR1 SGHRS and CDR2 YFSETQ. Written as DNA, the CDR3 is TGCGCCAGCAGCTTGGTTGGGACTAGCGGGAGTGATACGCAGTATTTT. This gives the protein CASSLVGTSGSDTQYF.

This clonotype occurred many times. The V gene is TRBV7-2, the J gene TRBJ2-5; TRBD1 might be the D (6 bases). With 3 bases removed from V and 5 bases from J, the gap between germline ends came to 13 bases. This CDR3 is 14 amino acids long. Germline CDR1 reads SGHTA; CDR2 reads FQGNSA. The CDR3 region is CASSFPTGRETQYF. CDR3 nucleotide sequence: TGTGCCAGCAGCTTCCCGACAGGTCGGGAGACCCAGTACTTC.

The gene calls are TRBV30 and TRBJ2-5; D perhaps matches TRBD1 (6 bases). Germline lookup yields CDR1 GTSNPN and CDR2 SVGIG (reference sequence). The CDR3 runs to 11 residues. The CDR3 is CAYQGFETQYF. The CDR3 DNA reads as TGTGCATATCAGGGGTTTGAGACCCAGTACTTC.

Note on this clonotype: This may be a read error: a much more frequent sequence differs by one nucleotide. J is TRBJ1-1 and V is TRBV11-2; perhaps TRBD1 as D (5 bases). This CDR3 spans 13 amino acids. V was cut by 5 bases and J by 5 bases, with 12 bases left in between. CDR1 and CDR2 (germline): SGHAT, FQNNGV. The CDR3, as DNA: TGTGCCAGCAGCCGGGACTTCCGAACTGAAGCTTTCTTT. Translation gives CASSRDFRTEAFF.

This clonotype was seen at least ten times. The J gene is TRBJ1-1, the V gene TRBV9, with no clear D. Trimming shortened V by 3 bases and J by 4 bases, and 13 bases separated the two germline ends. Germline-derived CDR1 and CDR2 are SGDLS and YYNGEE. The CDR3 is 14 amino acids. CDR3 loop: CASSASREGTEAFF. The CDR3 DNA is TGTGCCAGCAGCGCCAGTAGAGAGGGCACTGAAGCTTTCTTT.

In this sample, this clonotype turned up a few times. Likely a read error: the CDR3 ends without its conserved phenylalanine or tryptophan. The chain recombines TRBV28 with TRBJ1-1; 7 bases map to TRBD1. V lost 7 bases to trimming and J lost 0 bases; unmatched junction nucleotides: 11. Germline V gene lookup returns CDR1 MDHEN and CDR2 SYDVKM. The CDR3 is 16 amino acids. The CDR3, as DNA: TGTGCCAGCATATTACCGGGACAGCCAATGAACACTGAAGCTTTCTCT. Amino acids: CASILPGQPMNTEAFS.

V is TRBV4-3 and J is TRBJ2-3; D is perhaps TRBD2 (6 bases). The CDR3 is 17 residues long. CDR1 and CDR2 (germline): LGHNA, YSLEER. Trimming removed 2 bases from V and 1 base from J, with 16 bases in between. CDR3 amino acids: CASSQLHRERGTDTQYF. CDR3 DNA: TGCGCCAGCAGCCAATTACACCGGGAGAGGGGCACAGATACGCAGTATTTT.

This clonotype was recorded at least ten times. The V gene is TRBV11-3, the J gene TRBJ2-7; 7 bases match TRBD2. V trimming: 7 bases; J trimming: 6 bases; junction bases outside the gene matches: 9. The CDR3 spans 13 residues. Germline V gene data show CDR1 as SGHNT and CDR2 as YENEEA. CDR3 in DNA: TGTGCCAGCACCGGCGGGAGAAGTGGCGAGCAGTACTTC. Protein product: CASTGGRSGEQYF.

A word on this clonotype: This sequence may be a read error, since a much larger clone differs from it by one base. This chain uses TRBV20-1 with TRBJ1-5, with D perhaps matching TRBD1 (6 bases). Germline CDR1 is DFQATT and CDR2 is SNEGSKA (reference sequence). The CDR3 spans 15 residues. For the CDR3, the DNA is TGCAGTGCAACCGGACAGAGCGATCTCAATCAGCCCCGGCATTTT. Amino acid sequence: CSATGQSDLNQPRHF.

This clonotype turned up a few times. The V call is TRBV5-1, the J call TRBJ1-2; D may be TRBD1 (5 bases). The CDR3 is 14 residues long. V gave up 0 bases and J gave up 6 bases, with 12 bases separating them. Germline V gene sequence: CDR1 SGHRS, CDR2 YFSETQ. In DNA form, the CDR3 reads TGCGCCAGCAGCTTGGCTGGGACCCCCGATGGCTACACCTTC. Its translation: CASSLAGTPDGYTF.

As DNA, the CDR3 is TGTGCCAGCAGTTTCCAGGCCCAAAGTCTAAGCACAGATACGCAGTATTTT. This sequence encodes CASSFQAQSLSTDTQYF. V gene TRBV28 combines with J gene TRBJ2-3; D unclear. Trimming removed 3 bases at V and 0 bases at J, with 16 bases between. This CDR3 is built from 17 residues. Per germline, CDR1 MDHEN and CDR2 SYDVKM.

This chain connects TRBV5-1 to TRBJ2-5; 13 nucleotides line up with TRBD2. V shed 5 bases and J 4 bases; nucleotides not matched to a gene: 5. Looked up from germline, CDR1 is SGHRS and CDR2 is YFSETQ. The CDR3 extends over 15 amino acids. The CDR3: CASRGLAGILETQYF. In nucleotides, the CDR3 is TGCGCCAGCAGGGGACTAGCGGGAATCCTAGAGACCCAGTACTTC.

This clonotype was counted at least ten times. V gene TRBV28 combines with J gene TRBJ1-1; a possible D gene is TRBD1 (6 bases). Germline loops: CDR1 MDHEN, CDR2 SYDVKM. Trimming left V 5 bases short and J 7 bases short, with 14 bases between. CDR3 length equals 13 residues. For the CDR3, the DNA is TGTGCCAGCAGTCGGCAGGGGCCGATTGAAGCTTTCTTT. Translation: CASSRQGPIEAFF.

This chain links TRBV7-2 with TRBJ2-2; 9 nucleotides line up with TRBD1. The last part of the DNA fits TRBJ1-1 better; the J call may be wrong. Germline V CDR1 and CDR2: SGHTA, FQGNSA. CDR3 length: 16 residues. DNA for the CDR3: TGTGCCAGCAGCTTAGAATTCGGGACAGGGCAGCCTGGAGCTTTCTTT. This translates into CASSLEFGTGQPGAFF.

This clonotype was counted once. Just one base apart from a much larger clone, this may be a read error. This sequence joins TRBV7-9 and TRBJ2-5, with D unclear. Trimming took off 5 bases at V and 4 bases at J, with 11 bases between the two ends. There are 13 residues in the CDR3. The germline V gene has CDR1 SEHNR and CDR2 FQNEAQ (reference sequence). The CDR3 region is CASSLIGTETQYF. The CDR3 nucleotides are TGTGCCAGCAGCCTGATAGGAACAGAGACCCAGTACTTC. The full variable domain, completed using reference TRBV7-9 and TRBJ2-5, is DTGVSQNPRHKITKRGQNVTFRCDPISEHNRLYWYRQTLGQGPEFLTYFQNEAQLEKSRLLSDRFSAERPKGSFSTLEIQRTEQGDSAMYLCASSLIGTETQYFGPGTRLLVL.

This clonotype has at least ten counts. CDR3 coding DNA: TGTGCCAGCAGCTACCATAGCGGGATGGTGTATGAGCAGTTCTTC. It yields the protein CASSYHSGMVYEQFF. The J gene is TRBJ2-1, the V gene TRBV7-2, with 8 positions matching TRBD2. The germline CDR1 and CDR2 sequences are SGHTA and FQGNSA. The CDR3 consists of 15 residues. The trim removed 4 bases at V and 8 bases at J, leaving 10 bases unmatched.

This clonotype showed up many times. J is TRBJ1-1 and V is TRBV27; possibly TRBD1 for D (5 bases). The ends were cut back, 0 bases at V and 2 bases at J, with 16 bases in the middle. This CDR3 has 17 residues. Looked up from germline, CDR1 is MNHEY and CDR2 is SMNVEV (reference sequence). CDR3 DNA sequence: TGTGCCAGCAGTTTATCGTCATCATACAGGAGAAACACTGAAGCTTTCTTT. Protein product: CASSLSSSYRRNTEAFF.

The CDR3 DNA sequence: TGTGCCAGCAGCCGCCGACAGGCGGTTGATGAAAAACTGTTTTTT. Translation gives CASSRRQAVDEKLFF. The chain carries TRBV14 and TRBJ1-4; TRBD1 is a possible D gene (6 bases). Trimming pared 4 bases from V and 6 bases from J, leaving 15 bases between. This CDR3 comprises 15 residues. Germline V gives CDR1 SGHDN, CDR2 FVKESK.

CDR3 in amino acids: CSAILGLAGGTDTQYF. CDR3 sequence (DNA): TGCAGTGCGATCCTGGGACTAGCGGGAGGTACAGATACGCAGTATTTT. The genes are TRBV20-1 and TRBJ2-3, with 15 bases identical to TRBD2. With 6 bases clipped from V and 3 bases from J, the junction kept 7 bases outside the gene matches. This CDR3 contains 16 residues. The germline V gene has CDR1 DFQATT and CDR2 SNEGSKA (reference sequence).

The sample holds many counts of this clonotype. The chain combines TRBV3-1 with TRBJ1-1, with 7 bases fitting TRBD1. Germline V gene lookup returns CDR1 LGHDT and CDR2 YNNKEL (reference sequence). The CDR3 consists of 15 residues. J was trimmed by 3 bases and V by 4 bases; bases with no gene match: 8. In nucleotides, the CDR3 is TGTGCCAGCAGCCTACAGGGGTCTTCGGACACTGAAGCTTTCTTT. It yields the protein CASSLQGSSDTEAFF.

About this clonotype: A much more abundant neighbour one base away suggests this may be a read error. The chain uses TRBV6-1 and TRBJ2-7, with 8 bases matching TRBD1. The germline V gene has CDR1 MNHNS and CDR2 SASEGT. The CDR3 is 13 amino acids. V shed 6 bases, J shed 5 bases, and the junction held 6 bases outside the gene matches. CDR3 loop: CASRDRVLHEQYF. CDR3 in DNA: TGTGCCAGCAGGGACAGGGTATTACACGAGCAGTACTTC.

This clonotype came up many times. The J gene is TRBJ1-5, the V gene TRBV12-3 or TRBV12-4; TRBD1 is a possible D gene (6 bases). V dropped 2 bases and J dropped 2 bases, with 7 bases sitting between them. The CDR3 sequence is 14 residues long. The CDR3 reads CASSLNRGNQPQHF. The CDR3 region has the DNA TGTGCCAGCAGTTTAAACAGGGGCAATCAGCCCCAGCATTTT.